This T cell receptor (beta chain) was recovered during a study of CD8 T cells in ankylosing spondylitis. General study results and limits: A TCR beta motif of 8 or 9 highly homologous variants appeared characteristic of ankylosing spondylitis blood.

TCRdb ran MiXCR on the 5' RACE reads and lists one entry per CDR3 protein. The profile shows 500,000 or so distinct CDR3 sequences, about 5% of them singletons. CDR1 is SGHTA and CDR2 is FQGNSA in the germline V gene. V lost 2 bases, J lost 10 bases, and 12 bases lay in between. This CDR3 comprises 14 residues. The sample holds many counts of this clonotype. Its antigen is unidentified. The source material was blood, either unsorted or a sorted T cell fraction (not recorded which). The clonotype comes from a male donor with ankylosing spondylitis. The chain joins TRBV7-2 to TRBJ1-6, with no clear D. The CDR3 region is CASSLLAQRSPLHF. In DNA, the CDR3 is TGTGCCAGCAGCTTACTCGCGCAGCGGTCACCCCTCCACTTT.